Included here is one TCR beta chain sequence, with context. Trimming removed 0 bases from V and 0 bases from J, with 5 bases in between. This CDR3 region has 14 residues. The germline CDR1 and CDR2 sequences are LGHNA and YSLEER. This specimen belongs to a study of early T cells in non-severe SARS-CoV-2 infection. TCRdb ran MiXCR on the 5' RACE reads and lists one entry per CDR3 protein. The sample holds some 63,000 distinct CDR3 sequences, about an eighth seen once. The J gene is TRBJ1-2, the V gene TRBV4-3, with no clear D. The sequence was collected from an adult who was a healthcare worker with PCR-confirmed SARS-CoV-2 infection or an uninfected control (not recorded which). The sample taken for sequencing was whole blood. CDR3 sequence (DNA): TGCGCCAGCAGCCAAGACAGAACTAACTATGGCTACACCTTC. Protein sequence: CASSQDRTNYGYTF.